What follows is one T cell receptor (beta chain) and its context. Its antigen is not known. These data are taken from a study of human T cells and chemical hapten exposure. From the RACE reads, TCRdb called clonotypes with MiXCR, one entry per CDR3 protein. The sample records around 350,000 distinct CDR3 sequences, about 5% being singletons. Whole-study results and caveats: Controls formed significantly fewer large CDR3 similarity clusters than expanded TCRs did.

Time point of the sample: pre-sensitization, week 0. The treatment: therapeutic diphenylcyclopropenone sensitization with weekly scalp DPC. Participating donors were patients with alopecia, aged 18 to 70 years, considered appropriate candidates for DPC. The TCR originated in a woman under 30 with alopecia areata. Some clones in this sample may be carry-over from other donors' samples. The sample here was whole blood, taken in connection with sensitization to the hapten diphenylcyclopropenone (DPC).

CDR3 nucleotides: TGTGCCAGCAGCCTACAGGGTCTCTCAGACTATGGCTACACCTTC. It encodes CASSLQGLSDYGYTF. The rearrangement uses TRBV12-3 or TRBV12-4 and TRBJ1-2, with a weak D call TRBD1 (6 bases). This CDR3 comprises 15 residues. V lost 6 bases, J lost 3 bases, and 17 bases lay in between.